This TCR beta chain was captured by sequencing in a study of cytomegalovirus exposure and HLA in healthy donors. In regard to this clone: Its antigen is currently unknown.

Study-level points and caveats: Across donors, sequencing depth was assumed by presence/absence analyses to be roughly uniform.

Germline V gives CDR1 MNHEY, CDR2 SMNVEV (reference sequence). This CDR3 is 14 amino acids long. Trimming at V came to 6 bases and at J to 3 bases, leaving 3 bases not matched to a gene. PCR used 60 Vbeta primers and 13 Jbeta primers. Assay: immunoSEQ multiplex PCR; the TCRdb copy retains only in-frame clones and omits some. The sample consists of some 150,000 clones, roughly 9.6% of them appearing once. This sequence was found in a woman aged 40 to 55 in good health and CMV-seropositive. The sample taken for sequencing was PBMCs. V usage is TRBV27 and J usage is TRBJ1-5, with 9 bases identical to TRBD1. The CDR3 here is CASRRTGDNQPQHF. The CDR3, as DNA: TGTGCCAGCAGACGGACAGGGGACAATCAGCCCCAGCATTTT.